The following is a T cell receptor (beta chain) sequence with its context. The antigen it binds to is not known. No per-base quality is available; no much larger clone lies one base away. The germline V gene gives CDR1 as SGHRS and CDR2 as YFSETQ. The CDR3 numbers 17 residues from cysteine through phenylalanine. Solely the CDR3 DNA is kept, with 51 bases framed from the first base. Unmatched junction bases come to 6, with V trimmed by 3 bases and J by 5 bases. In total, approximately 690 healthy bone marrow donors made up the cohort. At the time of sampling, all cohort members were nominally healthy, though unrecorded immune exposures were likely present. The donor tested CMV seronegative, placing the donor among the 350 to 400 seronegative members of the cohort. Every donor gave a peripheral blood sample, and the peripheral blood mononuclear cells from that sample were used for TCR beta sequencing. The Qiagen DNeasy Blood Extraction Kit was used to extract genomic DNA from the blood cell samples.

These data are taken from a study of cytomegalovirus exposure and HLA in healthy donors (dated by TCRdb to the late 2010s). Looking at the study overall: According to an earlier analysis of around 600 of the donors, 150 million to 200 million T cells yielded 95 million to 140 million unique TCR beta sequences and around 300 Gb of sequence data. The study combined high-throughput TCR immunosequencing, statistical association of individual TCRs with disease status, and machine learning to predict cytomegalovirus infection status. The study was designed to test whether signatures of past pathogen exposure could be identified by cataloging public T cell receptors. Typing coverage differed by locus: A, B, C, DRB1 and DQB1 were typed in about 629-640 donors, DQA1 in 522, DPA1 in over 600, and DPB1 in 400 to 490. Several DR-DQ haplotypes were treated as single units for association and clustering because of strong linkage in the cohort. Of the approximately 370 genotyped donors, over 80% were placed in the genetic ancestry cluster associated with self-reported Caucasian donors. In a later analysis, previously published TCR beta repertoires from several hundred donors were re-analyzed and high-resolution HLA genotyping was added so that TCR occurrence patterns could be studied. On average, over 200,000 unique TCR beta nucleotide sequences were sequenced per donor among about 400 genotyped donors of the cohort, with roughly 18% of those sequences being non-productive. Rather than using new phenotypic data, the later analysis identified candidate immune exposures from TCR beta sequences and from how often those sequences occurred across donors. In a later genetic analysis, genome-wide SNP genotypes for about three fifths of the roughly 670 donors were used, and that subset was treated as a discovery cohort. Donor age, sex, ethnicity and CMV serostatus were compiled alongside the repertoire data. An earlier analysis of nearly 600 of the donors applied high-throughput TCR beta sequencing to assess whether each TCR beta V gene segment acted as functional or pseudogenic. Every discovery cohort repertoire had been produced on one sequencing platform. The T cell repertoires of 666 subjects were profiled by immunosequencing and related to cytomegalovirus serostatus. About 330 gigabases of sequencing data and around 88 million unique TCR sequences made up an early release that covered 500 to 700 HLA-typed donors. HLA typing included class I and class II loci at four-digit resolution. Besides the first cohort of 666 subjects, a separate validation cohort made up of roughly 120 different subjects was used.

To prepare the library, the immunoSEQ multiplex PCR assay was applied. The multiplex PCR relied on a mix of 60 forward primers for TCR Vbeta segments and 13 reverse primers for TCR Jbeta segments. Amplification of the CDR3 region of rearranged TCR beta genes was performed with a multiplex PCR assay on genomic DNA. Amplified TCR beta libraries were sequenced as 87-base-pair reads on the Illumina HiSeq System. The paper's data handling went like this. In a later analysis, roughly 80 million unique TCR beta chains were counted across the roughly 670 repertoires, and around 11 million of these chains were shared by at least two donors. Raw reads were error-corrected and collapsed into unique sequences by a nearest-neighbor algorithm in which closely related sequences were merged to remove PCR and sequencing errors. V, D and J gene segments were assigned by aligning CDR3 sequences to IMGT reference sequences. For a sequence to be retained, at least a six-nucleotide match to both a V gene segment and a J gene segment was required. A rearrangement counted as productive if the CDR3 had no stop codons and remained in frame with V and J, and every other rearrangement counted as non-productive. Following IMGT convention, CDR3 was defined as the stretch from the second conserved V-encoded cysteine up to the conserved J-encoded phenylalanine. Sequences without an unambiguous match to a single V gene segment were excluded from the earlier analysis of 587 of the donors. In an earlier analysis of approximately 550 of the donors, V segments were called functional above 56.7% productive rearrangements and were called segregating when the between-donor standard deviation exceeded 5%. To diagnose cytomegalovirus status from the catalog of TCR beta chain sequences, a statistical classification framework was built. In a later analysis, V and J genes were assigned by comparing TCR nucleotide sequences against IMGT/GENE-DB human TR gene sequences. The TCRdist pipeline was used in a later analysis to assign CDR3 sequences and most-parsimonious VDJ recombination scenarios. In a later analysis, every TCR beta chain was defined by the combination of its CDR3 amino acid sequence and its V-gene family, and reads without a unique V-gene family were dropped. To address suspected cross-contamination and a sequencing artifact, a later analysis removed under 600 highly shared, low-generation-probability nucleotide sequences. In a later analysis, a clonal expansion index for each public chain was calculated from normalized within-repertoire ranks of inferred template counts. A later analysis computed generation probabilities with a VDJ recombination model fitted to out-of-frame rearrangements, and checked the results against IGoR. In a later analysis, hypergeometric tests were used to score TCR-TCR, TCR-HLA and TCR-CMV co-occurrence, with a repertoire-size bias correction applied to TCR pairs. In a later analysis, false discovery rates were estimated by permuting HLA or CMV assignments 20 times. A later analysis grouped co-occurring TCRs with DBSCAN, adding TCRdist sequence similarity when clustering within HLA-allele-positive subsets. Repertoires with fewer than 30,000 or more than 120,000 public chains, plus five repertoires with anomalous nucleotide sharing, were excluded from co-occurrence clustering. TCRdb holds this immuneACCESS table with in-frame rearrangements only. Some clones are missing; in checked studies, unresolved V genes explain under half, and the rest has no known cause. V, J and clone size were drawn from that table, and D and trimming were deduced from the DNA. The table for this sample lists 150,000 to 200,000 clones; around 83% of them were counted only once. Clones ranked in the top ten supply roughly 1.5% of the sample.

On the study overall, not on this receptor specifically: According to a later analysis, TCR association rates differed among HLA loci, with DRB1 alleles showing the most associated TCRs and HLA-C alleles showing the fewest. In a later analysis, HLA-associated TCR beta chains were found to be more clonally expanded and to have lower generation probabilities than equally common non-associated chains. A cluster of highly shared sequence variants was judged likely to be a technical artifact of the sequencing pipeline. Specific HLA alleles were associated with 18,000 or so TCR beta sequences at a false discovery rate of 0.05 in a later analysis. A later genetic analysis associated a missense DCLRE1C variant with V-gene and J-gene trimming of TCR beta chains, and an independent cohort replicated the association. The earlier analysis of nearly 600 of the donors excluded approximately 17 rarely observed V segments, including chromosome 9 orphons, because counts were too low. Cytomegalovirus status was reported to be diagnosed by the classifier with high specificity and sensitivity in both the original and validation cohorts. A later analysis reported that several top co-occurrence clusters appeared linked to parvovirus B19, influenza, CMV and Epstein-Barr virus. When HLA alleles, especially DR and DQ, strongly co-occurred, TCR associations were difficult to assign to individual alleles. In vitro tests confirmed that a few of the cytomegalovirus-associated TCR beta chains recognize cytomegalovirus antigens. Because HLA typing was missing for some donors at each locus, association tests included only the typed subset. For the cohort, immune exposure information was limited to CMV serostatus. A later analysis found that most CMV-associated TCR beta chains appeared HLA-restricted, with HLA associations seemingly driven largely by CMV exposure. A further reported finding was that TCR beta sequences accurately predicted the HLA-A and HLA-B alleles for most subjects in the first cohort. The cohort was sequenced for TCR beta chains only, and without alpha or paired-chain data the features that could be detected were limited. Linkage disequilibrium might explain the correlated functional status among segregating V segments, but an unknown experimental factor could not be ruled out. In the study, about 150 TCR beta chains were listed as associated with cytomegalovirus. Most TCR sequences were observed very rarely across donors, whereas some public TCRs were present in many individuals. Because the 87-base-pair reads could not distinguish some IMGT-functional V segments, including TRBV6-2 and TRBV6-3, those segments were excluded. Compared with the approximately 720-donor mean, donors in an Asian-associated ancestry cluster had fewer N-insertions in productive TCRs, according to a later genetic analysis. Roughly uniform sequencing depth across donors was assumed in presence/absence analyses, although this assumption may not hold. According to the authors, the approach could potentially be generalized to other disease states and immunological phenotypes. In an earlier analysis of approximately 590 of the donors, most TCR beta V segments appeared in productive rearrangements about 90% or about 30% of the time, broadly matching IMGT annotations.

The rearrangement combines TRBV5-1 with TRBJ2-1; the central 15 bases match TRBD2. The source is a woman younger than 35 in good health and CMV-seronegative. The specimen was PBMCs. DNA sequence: TGCGCCAGCAGCTCGGGACTAGCGGGAGGCAGGGACAATGAGCAGTTCTTC. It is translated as CASSSGLAGGRDNEQFF. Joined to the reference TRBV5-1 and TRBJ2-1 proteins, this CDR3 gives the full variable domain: KAGVTQTPRYLIKTRGQQVTLSCSPISGHRSVSWYQQTPGQGLQFLFEYFSETQRNKGNFPGRFSGRQFSNSRSEMNVSTLELGDSALYLCASSSGLAGGRDNEQFFGPGTRLTVL.